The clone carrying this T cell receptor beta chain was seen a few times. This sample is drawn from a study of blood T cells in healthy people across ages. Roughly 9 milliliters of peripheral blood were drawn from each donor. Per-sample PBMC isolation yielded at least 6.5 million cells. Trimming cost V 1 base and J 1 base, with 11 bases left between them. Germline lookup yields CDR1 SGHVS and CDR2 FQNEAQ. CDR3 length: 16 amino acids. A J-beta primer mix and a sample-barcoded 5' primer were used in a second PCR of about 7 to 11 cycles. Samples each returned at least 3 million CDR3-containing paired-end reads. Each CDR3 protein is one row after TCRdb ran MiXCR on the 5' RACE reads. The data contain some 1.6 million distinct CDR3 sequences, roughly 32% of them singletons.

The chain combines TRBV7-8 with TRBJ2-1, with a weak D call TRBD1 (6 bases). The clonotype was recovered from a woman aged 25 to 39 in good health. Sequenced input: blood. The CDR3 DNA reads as TGTGCCAGCAGCTTAGTTGAACAGGGTTCCTACAATGAGCAGTTCTTC. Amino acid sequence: CASSLVEQGSYNEQFF.